One and the same sample provided the 29 T cell receptor beta chains below, sequenced in a study of neurological immune-mediated disorders. Each CDR3 protein is one row after TCRdb ran MiXCR on the 5' RACE reads. The data hold tens of thousands of distinct CDR3 sequences, with just under 4.5% observed a single time. Specimen: PBMCs. The receptors come from an older woman with multiple sclerosis.

CDR3: CASSEARVSGKLFF. The DNA for the CDR3 is TGTGCCAGCAGTGAAGCCAGGGTTTCCGGAAAACTGTTTTTT. V usage is TRBV6-1 and J usage is TRBJ1-4; the D gene is possibly TRBD1 (5 bases). This CDR3 spans 14 amino acids. Germline CDR1 and CDR2: MNHNS and SASEGT. V lost 0 bases to trimming and J lost 10 bases, with 12 bases between them.

This sequence joins TRBV4-1 and TRBJ2-5, with D maybe TRBD1 (6 bases). The CDR3 is 14 residues long. The V gene's germline CDR1 is MGHRA and CDR2 YSYEKL. Trimming removed 4 bases from V and 3 bases from J, with 12 bases in between. CDR3 residues: CASSPWTAEETQYF. The CDR3 DNA reads as TGCGCCAGCAGCCCCTGGACAGCCGAAGAGACCCAGTACTTC.

J is TRBJ1-1 and V is TRBV18; D unresolved. The CDR3 extends over 12 amino acids. Germline CDR1 reads KGHSH; CDR2 reads LQKENI. Between the trimmed V and J ends, which lost 5 bases and 0 bases, there was a span of 4 bases. The CDR3: CASSGMNTEAFF. CDR3 in DNA: TGTGCCAGCTCAGGGATGAACACTGAAGCTTTCTTT.

This chain joins TRBV5-1 and TRBJ2-1, with TRBD1 matching over 10 bases. J gave up 4 bases and V 4 bases, and 5 bases lay outside the gene matches. This CDR3 is 15 amino acids long. Germline lookup yields CDR1 SGHRS and CDR2 YFSETQ. CDR3 in DNA: TGCGCCAGCAGCCCGGGGACAGGGGTTTACAATGAGCAGTTCTTC. Translation gives CASSPGTGVYNEQFF.

This clonotype was seen only a few times. J is TRBJ2-1 and V is TRBV7-8, with a tentative D call TRBD2 (6 bases). Germline V CDR1 and CDR2: SGHVS, FQNEAQ. V gave up 4 bases and J gave up 5 bases, with 15 bases separating them. The CDR3 has 15 residues. This chain's CDR3 is CASSSGDYINNEQFF. The CDR3 nucleotides read TGTGCCAGCAGCTCGGGAGACTATATCAACAATGAGCAGTTCTTC.

This clonotype was observed at least ten times. The chain joins TRBV20-1 to TRBJ2-7; tentative D call: TRBD2 (6 bases). Looked up from germline, CDR1 is DFQATT and CDR2 is SNEGSKA (reference sequence). Trimming removed 2 bases at V and 6 bases at J, with 17 bases between. This CDR3 comprises 14 residues. The CDR3: CSARSGVSWGEQYV. CDR3 nucleotide sequence: TGCAGTGCTAGATCGGGGGTTAGTTGGGGCGAGCAGTACGTC.

In this sample, this clonotype turned up many times. The chain combines TRBV20-1 with TRBJ2-1; weak D call: TRBD1 (5 bases). The CDR3 sequence is 10 residues long. Germline V gene sequence: CDR1 DFQATT, CDR2 SNEGSKA (reference sequence). Between the trimmed V and J ends, which lost 5 bases and 9 bases, there was a span of 8 bases. The CDR3 DNA sequence: TGCAGTGCTCCCCAGGGTGAGCAGTTCTTC. Its protein product is CSAPQGEQFF.

This clonotype was detected ten times or more. The genes are TRBV5-1 and TRBJ1-1; 9 nucleotides line up with TRBD1. J gave up 3 bases and V 4 bases, and 10 bases lay outside the gene matches. The CDR3 has 16 residues. Germline CDR1 SGHRS, CDR2 YFSETQ. The CDR3 sequence: CASSPIPTGGDTEAFF. As DNA, the CDR3 is TGCGCCAGCAGCCCAATACCGACAGGGGGTGACACTGAAGCTTTCTTT.

Ten or more counts support this clonotype. This rearrangement joins TRBV4-3 to TRBJ2-5; 11 bases line up with TRBD2. V lost 5 bases, J lost 2 bases, and 10 bases stayed unmatched. CDR1 and CDR2 (germline): LGHNA, YSLEER. The CDR3 extends over 17 amino acids. CDR3 in amino acids: CASSDWTSGSTQETQYF. CDR3 nucleotides: TGCGCCAGCAGCGACTGGACTAGCGGGTCTACGCAAGAGACCCAGTACTTC.

This clonotype was observed many times. V gene TRBV29-1 combines with J gene TRBJ2-6, with 7 positions matching TRBD1. The germline V gene encodes CDR1 SQVTM and CDR2 ANQGSEA. The J segment lost 3 bases and the V segment lost 6 bases, leaving 2 bases of the junction unmatched. CDR3 length: 13 residues. The CDR3 sequence is CSVYRGGANVLTF. CDR3 nucleotide sequence: TGCAGCGTCTACAGGGGTGGGGCCAACGTCCTGACTTTC.

This clonotype was observed a few times. The CDR3 DNA sequence: TGTGCCAGCGGATGGCTGCCCGAGGATACGCAGTATTTT. Translated, it gives CASGWLPEDTQYF. This chain connects TRBV5-5 to TRBJ2-3; the D is unclear. V was cut by 7 bases and J by 6 bases, with 15 bases left in between. Germline V gene sequence: CDR1 SGHKS, CDR2 YYEKEE (reference sequence). The CDR3 consists of 13 residues. Variable domain in full (rest from reference TRBV5-5 and TRBJ2-3): DAGVTQSPTHLIKTRGQQVTLRCSPISGHKSVSWYQQVLGQGPQFIFQYYEKEERGRGNFPDRFSARQFPNYSSELNVNALLLGDSALYLCASGWLPEDTQYFGPGTRLTVL.

This clonotype was recorded many times. The CDR3 loop is CASSVEISGQETQYF. The CDR3 DNA reads as TGTGCCAGCAGCGTAGAAATTAGCGGGCAAGAGACCCAGTACTTC. This sequence joins TRBV9 and TRBJ2-5; 7 bases are a match to TRBD2. This CDR3 spans 15 amino acids. With 0 bases clipped from V and 2 bases from J, the junction kept 4 bases outside the gene matches. Looked up from germline, CDR1 is SGDLS and CDR2 is YYNGEE.

To note about this clonotype: Possible read error: a much larger clone is one base away. The chain employs TRBV24-1 and TRBJ1-4; tentative D call: TRBD1 (6 bases). Trimming removed 5 bases from V and 11 bases from J, with 17 bases in between. The CDR3 runs 14 residues. Germline CDR1 reads KGHDR; CDR2 reads SFDVKD. The CDR3 region has the DNA TGTGCCACCAGTGGGGGCCAGACAGGCGACAAACTGTTTTTT. Amino acid sequence: CATSGGQTGDKLFF.

Written as DNA, the CDR3 is TGCGCCAGCAGCTTGGCCAAGGGGCCCGGGGAGCTGTTTTTT. This codes for CASSLAKGPGELFF. The J gene is TRBJ2-2, the V gene TRBV5-1, with D possibly matching TRBD1 (5 bases). The CDR3 has 14 residues. CDR1 and CDR2 from the germline V gene are SGHRS and YFSETQ. V was trimmed by 0 bases and J by 6 bases, leaving 9 bases between them.

This clonotype occurred many times. This chain connects TRBV20-1 to TRBJ2-7; 9 positions agree with TRBD1. From germline, CDR1 is DFQATT and CDR2 SNEGSKA (reference sequence). CDR3 length: 14 amino acids. V lost 5 bases, J lost 5 bases, and 10 bases stayed unmatched. Here the CDR3 reads CSAVSGTGFDEQYF. In DNA form, the CDR3 reads TGCAGTGCTGTATCCGGGACAGGGTTCGACGAGCAGTACTTC.

The sample holds many counts of this clonotype. The chain employs TRBV20-1 and TRBJ1-4; 9 bases line up with TRBD1. The trim removed 6 bases at V and 3 bases at J, leaving 5 bases unmatched. The CDR3 sequence is 14 residues long. The germline CDR1 and CDR2 sequences are DFQATT and SNEGSKA (reference sequence). The chain's CDR3 is CSATRQGANEKLFF. As DNA, the CDR3 is TGCAGTGCCACCCGACAGGGGGCTAATGAAAAACTGTTTTTT.

This clonotype was detected ten times or more. The chain uses TRBV20-1 and TRBJ2-2, with D perhaps matching TRBD2 (5 bases). The CDR3 extends over 15 amino acids. V was trimmed by 0 bases and J by 3 bases, leaving 11 bases between them. Germline loops: CDR1 DFQATT, CDR2 SNEGSKA (reference sequence). The CDR3 loop reads CSAREVGGYTGELFF. In DNA form, the CDR3 reads TGCAGTGCTAGAGAAGTAGGCGGGTACACCGGGGAGCTGTTTTTT.

This clonotype was counted only a few times. The genes are TRBV3-1 and TRBJ2-1; the match to TRBD2 covers 9 bases. The CDR3 is 15 residues long. Losses at the gene ends were 5 bases for V and 2 bases for J; bases not matched to a gene: 4. Per the germline V gene, CDR1 is LGHDT and CDR2 is YNNKEL (reference sequence). CDR3 coding DNA: TGTGCCAGCAGCGAGGGACTAGCAACCTACAATGAGCAGTTCTTC. Encoded protein: CASSEGLATYNEQFF.

This clonotype was detected many times. V is TRBV20-1 and J is TRBJ2-2; TRBD1 might be the D (6 bases). The length of the CDR3 is 15 residues. Germline V CDR1 and CDR2: DFQATT, SNEGSKA (reference sequence). V lost 6 bases, J lost 3 bases, and 17 bases lay in between. The CDR3 loop is CSAPKGDSDTGELFF. The CDR3 DNA sequence: TGCAGTGCACCTAAGGGGGATTCAGACACCGGGGAGCTGTTTTTT.

The CDR3 here is CASSLSSVGWGETQYF. The DNA of the CDR3 is TGTGCCAGCAGTTTATCTTCAGTCGGGTGGGGAGAGACCCAGTACTTC. This chain links TRBV27 with TRBJ2-5; D uncertain. With 0 bases removed from V and 4 bases from J, the gap between germline ends came to 15 bases. The germline V gene has CDR1 MNHEY and CDR2 SMNVEV (reference sequence). The CDR3 totals 16 residues.

This clonotype appeared many times. This chain uses TRBV4-2 with TRBJ2-1; no reliable D call. CDR3 length: 15 amino acids. The V gene lost 0 bases and the J gene lost 5 bases, with 11 bases spanning the gap. Germline CDR1 and CDR2: LGHNA and YNFKEQ. DNA for the CDR3: TGTGCCAGCAGCCAAGATGCCGGCCGGGACAATGAGCAGTTCTTC. Translating gives CASSQDAGRDNEQFF.

The chain joins TRBV5-1 to TRBJ1-6, with D perhaps matching TRBD1 (6 bases). The V gene's germline CDR1 is SGHRS and CDR2 YFSETQ. CDR3 size: 15 residues. V lost 9 bases to trimming and J lost 5 bases, with 18 bases between them. The CDR3 bases are TGCGCCACCTCAACGAGGGGGGGGCATAATTCACCCCTCCACTTT. It yields the protein CATSTRGGHNSPLHF.

In this sample, this clonotype turned up many times. J is TRBJ1-2 and V is TRBV12-3 or TRBV12-4; D is unresolved. CDR3 length: 13 amino acids. Trimming stripped 1 base from V and 4 bases from J, with 7 bases between. This CDR3 is CASSLDSFYGYTF. For the CDR3, the DNA is TGTGCCAGCAGTTTAGACAGTTTCTATGGCTACACCTTC.

This clonotype appeared many times. CDR3 sequence reads: CASSQGLAGHYEQYF. The CDR3 DNA sequence: TGCGCCAGCAGCCAGGGACTAGCGGGGCATTACGAGCAGTACTTC. This sequence joins TRBV4-3 and TRBJ2-7; TRBD2 matches at 13 bases. This CDR3 is built from 15 residues. Germline V CDR1 and CDR2: LGHNA, YSLEER. Trimming at V came to 3 bases and at J to 4 bases, leaving 3 bases not matched to a gene.

This clonotype was detected ten times or more. The J gene is TRBJ2-3, the V gene TRBV30; a weak D match, TRBD2 (6 bases). The CDR3 runs 14 residues. Trimming left V 1 base short and J 1 base short, with 9 bases between. Germline CDR1 is GTSNPN and CDR2 is SVGIG (reference sequence). CDR3 residues: CAWSDSGGTDTQYF. The CDR3, as DNA: TGTGCCTGGAGTGATTCGGGGGGCACAGATACGCAGTATTTT.

This clonotype was counted ten times or more. The chain links TRBV10-3 to TRBJ1-3; weak D call: TRBD1 (6 bases). Trimming cost V 5 bases and J 0 bases, with 8 bases left between them. From germline, CDR1 is ENHRY and CDR2 SYGVKD. The CDR3 runs to 14 residues. The CDR3 DNA sequence: TGTGCCATCAGTTCGGACAGCTCTGGAAACACCATATATTTT. Protein: CAISSDSSGNTIYF.

In this sample, this clonotype turned up many times. The CDR3 nucleotides read TGTGCCAGCAGCCCCCAGCCGGGACTAGCGGGGGGGCGAGAGACCCAGTACTTC. Its protein product is CASSPQPGLAGGRETQYF. This chain joins TRBV7-2 and TRBJ2-5, with 16 bases identical to TRBD2. CDR1 is SGHTA and CDR2 is FQGNSA in the germline V gene. This CDR3 is 18 amino acids long. The ends lost 5 bases at V and 4 bases at J; junction bases unmatched: 10.

This clonotype was seen more than once but under ten times. The gene calls are TRBV3-1 and TRBJ2-7, with 10 bases identical to TRBD2. V gave up 3 bases and J gave up 4 bases; unmatched junction bases: 0. Germline-derived CDR1 and CDR2 are LGHDT and YNNKEL (reference sequence). The CDR3 is made up of 13 amino acids. CDR3 loop: CASSQTSGYEQYF. The DNA of the CDR3 is TGTGCCAGCAGCCAGACTAGCGGGTACGAGCAGTACTTC.

This clonotype was counted many times. As DNA, the CDR3 is TGTGCCAGCAGGTTTGGAGGGCGCGGAGTGAACACTGAAGCTTTCTTT. Translating it yields CASRFGGRGVNTEAFF. The chain links TRBV5-6 to TRBJ1-1, with D uncertain. CDR1 SGHDT and CDR2 YYEEEE come from the germline V gene. The CDR3 extends over 16 amino acids. The V gene lost 5 bases and the J gene lost 0 bases, with 17 bases spanning the gap.